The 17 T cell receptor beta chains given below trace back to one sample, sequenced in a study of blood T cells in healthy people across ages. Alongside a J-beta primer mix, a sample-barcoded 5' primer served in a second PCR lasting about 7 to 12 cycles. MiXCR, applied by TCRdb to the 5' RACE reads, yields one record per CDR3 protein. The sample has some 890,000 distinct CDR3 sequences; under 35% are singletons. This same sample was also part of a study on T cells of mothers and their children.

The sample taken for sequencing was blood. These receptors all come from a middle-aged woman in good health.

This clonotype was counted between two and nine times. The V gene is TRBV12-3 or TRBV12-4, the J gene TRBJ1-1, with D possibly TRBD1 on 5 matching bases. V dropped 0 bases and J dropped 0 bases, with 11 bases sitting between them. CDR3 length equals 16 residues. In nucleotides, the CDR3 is TGTGCCAGCAGTTTAGCGGCCGGGACCGTGAACACTGAAGCTTTCTTT. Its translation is CASSLAAGTVNTEAFF.

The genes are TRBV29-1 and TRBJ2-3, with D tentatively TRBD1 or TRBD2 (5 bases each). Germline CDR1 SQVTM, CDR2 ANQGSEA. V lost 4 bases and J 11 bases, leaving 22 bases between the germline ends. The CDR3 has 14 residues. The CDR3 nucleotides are TGCAGCGTTGCTTTTGGGGGTGTGGACAATGAGCAGTATTTT. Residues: CSVAFGGVDNEQYF.

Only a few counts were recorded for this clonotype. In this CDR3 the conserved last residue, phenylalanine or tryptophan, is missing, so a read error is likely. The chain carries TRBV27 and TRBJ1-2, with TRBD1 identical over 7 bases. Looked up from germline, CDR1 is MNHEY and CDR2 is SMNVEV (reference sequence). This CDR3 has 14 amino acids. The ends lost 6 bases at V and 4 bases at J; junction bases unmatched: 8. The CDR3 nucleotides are TGTGCCAGCAGCCTACAGGGGCCGGCCTATGGCTACACCTGC. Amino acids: CASSLQGPAYGYTC.

CDR3 DNA: TGTGCCAGCAGCACGGGACTAGCGGACACCGGGGAGCTGTTTTTT. This gives the protein CASSTGLADTGELFF. The chain uses TRBV7-8 and TRBJ2-2, with 11 bases aligning to TRBD2. Germline CDR1 reads SGHVS; CDR2 reads FQNEAQ. The CDR3 has 15 residues. Trimming removed 5 bases from V and 3 bases from J; junction bases left unmatched: 2.

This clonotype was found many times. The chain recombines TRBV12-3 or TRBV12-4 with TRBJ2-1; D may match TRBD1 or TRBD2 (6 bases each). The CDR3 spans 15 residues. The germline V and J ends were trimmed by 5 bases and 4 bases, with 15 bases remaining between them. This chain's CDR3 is CASSLRGLPYNEQFF. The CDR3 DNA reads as TGTGCCAGCAGTCTCAGGGGACTTCCTTACAATGAGCAGTTCTTC.

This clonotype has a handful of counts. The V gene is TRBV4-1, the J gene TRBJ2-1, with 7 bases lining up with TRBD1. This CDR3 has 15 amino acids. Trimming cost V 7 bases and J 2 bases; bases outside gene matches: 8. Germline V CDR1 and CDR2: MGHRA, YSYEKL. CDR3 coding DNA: TGCGCCAGCAACCTCGGGACAGTTACCTACAATGAGCAGTTCTTC. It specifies CASNLGTVTYNEQFF.

CDR3 sequence (DNA): TGCGCCAGCAGCTTGGTACAGGGGGACGGAGAGACCCAGTACTTC. This gives the protein CASSLVQGDGETQYF. The chain uses TRBV5-1 and TRBJ2-7, with TRBD1 identical over 8 bases. The J call may be mistaken, given a closer DNA end match to TRBJ2-5. Germline-derived CDR1 and CDR2 are SGHRS and YFSETQ. This CDR3 is built from 15 residues.

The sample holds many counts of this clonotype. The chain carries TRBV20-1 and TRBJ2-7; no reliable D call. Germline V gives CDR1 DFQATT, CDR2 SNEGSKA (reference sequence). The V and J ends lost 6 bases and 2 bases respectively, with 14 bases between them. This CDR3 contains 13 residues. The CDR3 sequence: CSATERLTYEQYF. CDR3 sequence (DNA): TGCAGTGCCACGGAACGGCTAACCTACGAGCAGTACTTC.

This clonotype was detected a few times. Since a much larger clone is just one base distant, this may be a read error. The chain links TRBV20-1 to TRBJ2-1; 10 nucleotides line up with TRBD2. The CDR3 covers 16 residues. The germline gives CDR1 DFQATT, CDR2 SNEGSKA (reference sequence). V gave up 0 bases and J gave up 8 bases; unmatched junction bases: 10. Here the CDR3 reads CSAREKIAGGRDEQFF. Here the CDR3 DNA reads TGCAGTGCTAGAGAGAAAATAGCGGGGGGCAGGGATGAGCAGTTCTTC.

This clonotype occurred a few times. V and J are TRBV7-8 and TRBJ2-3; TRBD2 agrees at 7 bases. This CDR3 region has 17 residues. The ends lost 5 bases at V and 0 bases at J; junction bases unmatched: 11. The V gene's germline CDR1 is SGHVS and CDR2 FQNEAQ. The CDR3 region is CASSAGGGPPSTDTQYF. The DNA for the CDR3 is TGTGCCAGCAGCGCTGGCGGGGGTCCTCCTAGCACAGATACGCAGTATTTT.

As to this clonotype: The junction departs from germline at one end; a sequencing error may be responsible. The CDR3 protein is CASSLTPLDIFTGERFF. The CDR3 DNA reads TGTGCCAGCAGCTTAACTCCCTTGGACATTTTCACCGGGGAGCGGTTTTTT. The chain uses TRBV7-3 and TRBJ2-2; D tentatively fits TRBD1 or TRBD2 (5 bases each). The CDR3 is made up of 17 amino acids. From germline, CDR1 is SGHTA and CDR2 FQGTGA.

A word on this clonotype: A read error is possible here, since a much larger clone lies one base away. The DNA for the CDR3 is TGCGCCGGCAGCCAAGATGTCAGGGACGGAGCCTACGAGCAGTACTTC. Amino acid sequence: CAGSQDVRDGAYEQYF. The chain couples TRBV4-3 to TRBJ2-7, with D perhaps TRBD1 or TRBD2 (5 bases each). Germline values: CDR1 LGHNA, CDR2 YSLEER. The length of the CDR3 is 16 residues.

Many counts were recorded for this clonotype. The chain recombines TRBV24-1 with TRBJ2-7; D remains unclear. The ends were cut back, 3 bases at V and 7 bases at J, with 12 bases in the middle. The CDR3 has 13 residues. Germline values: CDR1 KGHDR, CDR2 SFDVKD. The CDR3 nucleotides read TGTGCCACCAGTGATCCACCGGGCGCGGAGCAGTACTTC. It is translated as CATSDPPGAEQYF.

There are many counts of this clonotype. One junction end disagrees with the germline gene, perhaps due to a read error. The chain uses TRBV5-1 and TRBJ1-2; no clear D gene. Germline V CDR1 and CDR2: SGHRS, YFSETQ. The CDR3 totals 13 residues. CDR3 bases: TGTGCCAGCAGCTTAGCCAGAGGGTATGGCTACACCTTC. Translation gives CASSLARGYGYTF.

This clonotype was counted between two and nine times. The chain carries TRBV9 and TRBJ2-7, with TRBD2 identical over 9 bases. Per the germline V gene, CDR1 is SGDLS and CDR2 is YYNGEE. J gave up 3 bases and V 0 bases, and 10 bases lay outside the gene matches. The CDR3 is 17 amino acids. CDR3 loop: CASSVAPVIAGDYEQYF. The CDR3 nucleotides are TGTGCCAGCAGCGTAGCGCCCGTGATAGCGGGGGACTACGAGCAGTACTTC.

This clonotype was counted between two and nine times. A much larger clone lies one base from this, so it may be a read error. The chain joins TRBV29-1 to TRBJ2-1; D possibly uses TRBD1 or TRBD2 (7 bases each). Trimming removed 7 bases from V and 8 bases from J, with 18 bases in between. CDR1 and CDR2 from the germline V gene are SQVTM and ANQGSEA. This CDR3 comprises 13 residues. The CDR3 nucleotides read TGCAGCGGGGCACACTCAGGGGGGGATGAGCAGTTCTTC. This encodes CSGAHSGGDEQFF.

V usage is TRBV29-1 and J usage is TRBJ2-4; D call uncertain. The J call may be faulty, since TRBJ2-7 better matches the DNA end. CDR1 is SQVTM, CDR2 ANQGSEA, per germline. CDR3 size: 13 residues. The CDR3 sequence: CSVKKGFPGEQYF. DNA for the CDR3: TGCAGCGTTAAAAAAGGATTCCCCGGCGAGCAGTACTTC.